This TCR beta chain derives from a study of blood T cell repertoires in COVID-19. The CDR3 has 15 residues. Per germline, CDR1 LGHDT and CDR2 YNNKEL (reference sequence). V lost 0 bases and J 3 bases, leaving 9 bases between the germline ends. This clone showed up just once. Sequenced by immunoSEQ multiplex PCR; TCRdb stores in-frame clones only, minus some. In the table there are some 270,000 clones, 85% of which are singletons. The age range of participants was about 18 to 89 years, with residence in roughly 25 US areas. This chain joins TRBV3-1 (or the pseudogene TRBV3-2) and TRBJ1-5; D uncertain. The sequencing sample was made of PBMCs or T cells enriched from blood (not recorded which). The clonotype originates from a woman in her forties or fifties with acute COVID-19. CDR3 sequence reads: CASSQDAGPNQPQHF. The DNA of the CDR3 is TGTGCCAGCAGCCAAGATGCGGGCCCCAATCAGCCCCAGCATTTT.